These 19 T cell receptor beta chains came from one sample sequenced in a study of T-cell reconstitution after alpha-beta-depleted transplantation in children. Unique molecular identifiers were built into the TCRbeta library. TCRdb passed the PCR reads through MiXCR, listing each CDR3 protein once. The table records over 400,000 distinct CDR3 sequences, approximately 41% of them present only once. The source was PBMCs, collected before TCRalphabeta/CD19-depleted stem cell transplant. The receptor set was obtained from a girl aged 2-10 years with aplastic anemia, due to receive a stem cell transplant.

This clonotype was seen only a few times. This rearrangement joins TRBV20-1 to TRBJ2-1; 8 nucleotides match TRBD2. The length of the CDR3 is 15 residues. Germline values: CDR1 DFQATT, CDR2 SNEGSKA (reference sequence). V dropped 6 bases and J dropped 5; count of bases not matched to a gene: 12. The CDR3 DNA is TGCAGTGCCAATCCTACTAGCGGAAAGAACAATGAGCAGTTCTTC. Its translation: CSANPTSGKNNEQFF.

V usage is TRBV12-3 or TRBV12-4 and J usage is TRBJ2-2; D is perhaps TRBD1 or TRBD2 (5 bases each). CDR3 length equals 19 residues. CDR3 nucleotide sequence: TGTACCATCAGTTTACGCGTGTCAGCCGGGGCCCGCGGCACCGGGGAGCTGTTTTTT. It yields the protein CTISLRVSAGARGTGELFF.

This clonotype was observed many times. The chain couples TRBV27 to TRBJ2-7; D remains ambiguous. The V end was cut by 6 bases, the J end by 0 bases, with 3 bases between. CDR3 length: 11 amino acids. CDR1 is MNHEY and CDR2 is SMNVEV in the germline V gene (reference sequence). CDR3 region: CASSSSYEQYF. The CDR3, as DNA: TGTGCCAGCAGCTCCTCCTACGAGCAGTACTTC.

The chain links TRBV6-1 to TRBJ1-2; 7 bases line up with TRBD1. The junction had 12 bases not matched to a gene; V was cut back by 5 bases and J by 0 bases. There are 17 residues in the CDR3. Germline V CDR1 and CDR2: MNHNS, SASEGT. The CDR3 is CASSPTRGQLTNYGYTF. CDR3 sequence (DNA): TGTGCCAGCAGTCCCACCCGGGGACAGCTCACTAACTATGGCTACACCTTC.

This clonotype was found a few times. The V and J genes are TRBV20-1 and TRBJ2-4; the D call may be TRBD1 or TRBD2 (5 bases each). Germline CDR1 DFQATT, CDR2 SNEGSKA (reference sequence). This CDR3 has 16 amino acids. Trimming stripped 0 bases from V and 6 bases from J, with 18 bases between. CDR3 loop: CSARDGTPAGLNIQYF. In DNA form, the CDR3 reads TGCAGTGCTAGAGATGGGACCCCCGCGGGCTTAAACATTCAGTACTTC.

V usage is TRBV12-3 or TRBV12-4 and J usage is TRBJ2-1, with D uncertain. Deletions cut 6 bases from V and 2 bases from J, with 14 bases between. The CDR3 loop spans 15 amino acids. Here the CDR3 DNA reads TGTGCCAGCAGCCCCCCAAGCGATCCCTACAATGAGCAGTTCTTC. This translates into CASSPPSDPYNEQFF.

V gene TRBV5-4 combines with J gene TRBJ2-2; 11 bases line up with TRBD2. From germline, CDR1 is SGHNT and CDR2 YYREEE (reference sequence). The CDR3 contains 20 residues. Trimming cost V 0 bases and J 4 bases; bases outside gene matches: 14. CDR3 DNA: TGTGCCAGCAGCTTGGCAGCCCTAGCGGGAGGAACAAGTGGCACCGGGGAGCTGTTTTTT. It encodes CASSLAALAGGTSGTGELFF. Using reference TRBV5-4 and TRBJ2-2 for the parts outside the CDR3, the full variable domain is ETGVTQSPTHLIKTRGQQVTLRCSSQSGHNTVSWYQQALGQGPQFIFQYYREEENGRGNFPPRFSGLQFPNYSSELNVNALELDDSALYLCASSLAALAGGTSGTGELFFGEGSRLTVL.

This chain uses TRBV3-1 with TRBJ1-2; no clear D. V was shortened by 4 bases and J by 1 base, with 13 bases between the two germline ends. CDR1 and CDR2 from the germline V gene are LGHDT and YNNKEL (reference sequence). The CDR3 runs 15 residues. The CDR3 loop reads CASSLDPALNYGYTF. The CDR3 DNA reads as TGTGCCAGCAGCCTCGACCCGGCACTTAACTATGGCTACACCTTC.

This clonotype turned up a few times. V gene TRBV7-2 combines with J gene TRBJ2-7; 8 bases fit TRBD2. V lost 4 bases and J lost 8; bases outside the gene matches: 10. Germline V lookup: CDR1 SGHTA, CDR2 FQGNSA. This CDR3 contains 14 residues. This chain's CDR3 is CASSSLAELSKQYF. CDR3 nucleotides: TGTGCCAGCAGCTCACTAGCGGAGCTTTCGAAGCAGTACTTC. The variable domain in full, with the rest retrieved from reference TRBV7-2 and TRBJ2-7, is GAGVSQSPSNKVTEKGKDVELRCDPISGHTALYWYRQSLGQGLEFLIYFQGNSAPDKSGLPSDRFSAERTGGSVSTLTIQRTQQEDSAVYLCASSSLAELSKQYFGPGTRLTVT.

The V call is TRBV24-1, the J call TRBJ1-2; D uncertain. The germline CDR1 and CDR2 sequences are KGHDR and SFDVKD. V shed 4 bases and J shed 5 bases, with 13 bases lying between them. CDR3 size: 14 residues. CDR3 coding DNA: TGTGCCACCAGTGAACGGGAATACCCTTATGGCTACACCTTC. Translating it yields CATSEREYPYGYTF.

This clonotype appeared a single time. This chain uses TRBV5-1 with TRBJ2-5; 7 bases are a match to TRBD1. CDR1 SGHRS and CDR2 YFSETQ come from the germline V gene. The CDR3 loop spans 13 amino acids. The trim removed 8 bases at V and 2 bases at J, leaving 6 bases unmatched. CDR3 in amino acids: CASTGVPQETQYF. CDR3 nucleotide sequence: TGCGCCAGTACAGGGGTGCCGCAAGAGACCCAGTACTTC.

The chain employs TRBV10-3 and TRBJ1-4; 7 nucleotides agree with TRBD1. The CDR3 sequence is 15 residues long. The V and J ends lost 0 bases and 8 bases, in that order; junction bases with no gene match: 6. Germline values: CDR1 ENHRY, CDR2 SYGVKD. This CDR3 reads CAISESDRASEKLFF. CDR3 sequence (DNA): TGTGCCATCAGTGAGTCTGACAGGGCTTCGGAAAAACTGTTTTTT.

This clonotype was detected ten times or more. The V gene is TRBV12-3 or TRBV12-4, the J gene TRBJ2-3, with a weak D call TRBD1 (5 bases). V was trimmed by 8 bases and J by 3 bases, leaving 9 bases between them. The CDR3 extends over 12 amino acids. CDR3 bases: TGTGCCAGCGGGGCCTCGACAGATACGCAGTATTTT. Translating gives CASGASTDTQYF.

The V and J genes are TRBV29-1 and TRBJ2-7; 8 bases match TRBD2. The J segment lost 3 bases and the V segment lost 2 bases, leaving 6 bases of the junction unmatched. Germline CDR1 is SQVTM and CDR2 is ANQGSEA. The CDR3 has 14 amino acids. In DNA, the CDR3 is TGCAGCGTTGAACGAGCGGGAGATAACTACGAGCAGTACTTC. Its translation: CSVERAGDNYEQYF.

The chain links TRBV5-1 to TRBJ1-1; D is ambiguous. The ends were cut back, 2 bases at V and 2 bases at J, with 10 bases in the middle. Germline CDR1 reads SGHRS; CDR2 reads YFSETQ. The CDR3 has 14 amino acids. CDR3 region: CASSLGEGNTEAFF. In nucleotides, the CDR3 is TGCGCCAGCAGCTTAGGTGAGGGAAACACTGAAGCTTTCTTT.

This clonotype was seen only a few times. CDR3 in DNA: TGCAGTGCTCTCCCCGCCAAAGGGGGCCTCGGGAGCAATCAGCCCCAGCATTTT. The encoded protein is CSALPAKGGLGSNQPQHF. V gene TRBV20-1 combines with J gene TRBJ1-5; 7 bases fit TRBD1. This CDR3 is 18 amino acids long. The ends lost 5 bases at V and 1 base at J; junction bases unmatched: 17. The germline V gene encodes CDR1 DFQATT and CDR2 SNEGSKA (reference sequence).

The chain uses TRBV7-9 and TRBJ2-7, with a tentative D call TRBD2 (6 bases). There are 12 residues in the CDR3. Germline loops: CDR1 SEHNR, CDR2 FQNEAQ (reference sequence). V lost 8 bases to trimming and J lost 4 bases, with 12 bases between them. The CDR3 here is CASGQGGYEQYF. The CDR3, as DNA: TGTGCCAGCGGGCAGGGAGGTTACGAGCAGTACTTC.

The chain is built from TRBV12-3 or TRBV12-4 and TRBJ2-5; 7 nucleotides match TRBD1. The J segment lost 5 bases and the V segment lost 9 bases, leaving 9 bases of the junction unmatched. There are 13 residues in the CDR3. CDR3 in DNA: TGTGCCAGTCTGAAGGGGGCCGGGGAGACCCAGTACTTC. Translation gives CASLKGAGETQYF.

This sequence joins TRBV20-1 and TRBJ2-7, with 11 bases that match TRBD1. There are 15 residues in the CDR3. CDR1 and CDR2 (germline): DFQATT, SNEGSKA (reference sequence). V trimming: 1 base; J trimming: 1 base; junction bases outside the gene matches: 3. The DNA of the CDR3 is TGCAGTGCTAGAGGGGGGACAGGGGGATCCTACGAGCAGTACTTC. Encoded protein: CSARGGTGGSYEQYF.